A selection of T cell receptor beta chains follows, all from one sample in a study of OX40 agonist ivuxolimab in advanced cancers. The table came from immunoSEQ multiplex PCR; TCRdb's copy has only in-frame clones and leaves some out. This table holds about 73,000 clones, 85% to 90% found once. Sequenced material: CD4+ or CD8+ T cells sorted from blood, taken in a trial of the OX40 agonist ivuxolimab. The receptors were sampled from an adult with an advanced solid tumor such as melanoma, head and neck, liver or kidney cancer. CDR3s include the opening cysteine and the closing phenylalanine or tryptophan.

v_gene: TRBV27; CDR3aa: CASSRYNEQFF
v_gene: TRBV28; CDR3aa: CASSYANRLGNWETQYF
v_gene: TRBV29-1; CDR3aa: CSVDSSTSYNEQFF
v_gene: TRBV6-1; CDR3aa: CASSGRGASYEQYF
v_gene: TRBV18; CDR3aa: CASSPEETGAYEQYF
v_gene: TRBV5-1; CDR3aa: CASSSGQEAFF
v_gene: TRBV5-1; CDR3aa: CASSISPWQGEETQYF
v_gene: TRBV15; CDR3aa: CATSRGLAEGQYF
v_gene: TRBV30; CDR3aa: CAWDSPYEQYF
v_gene: TRBV28; CDR3aa: CASSLSGRTEAFF
v_gene: TRBV7-3; CDR3aa: CASSSDSFSTDTQYF
v_gene: TRBV7-9; CDR3aa: CASQGGVNPYEQYF
v_gene: TRBV2; CDR3aa: CARGQATYEQYF
v_gene: TRBV19; CDR3aa: CASSPTTSGDPYEQYF
v_gene: TRBV14; CDR3aa: CASKGQGLIETQYF
v_gene: TRBV7-3; CDR3aa: CASSPYGGQGYEQYF
v_gene: TRBV7-3; CDR3aa: CASSLLPPREAESSTDTQYF
v_gene: TRBV7-3; CDR3aa: CASSSINTGELFF
v_gene: TRBV7-8; CDR3aa: CASSLGNEQFF
v_gene: TRBV13; CDR3aa: CASSPYTDTQYF
v_gene: TRBV28; CDR3aa: CASSPQRGHTYGYTF
v_gene: TRBV6-5; CDR3aa: CASSSFRSSPGDEQFF
v_gene: TRBV7-9; CDR3aa: CASSLEQGNEKLFF
v_gene: TRBV7-8; CDR3aa: CASSLVEGTYNEQFF
v_gene: TRBV19; CDR3aa: CASSFSLPDYEQYF
v_gene: TRBV5-1; CDR3aa: CASSWDNYGYTF
v_gene: TRBV2; CDR3aa: CASPATGDGYTF
v_gene: TRBV20-1; CDR3aa: CSANKDGEAFF
v_gene: TRBV10-2; CDR3aa: CASSATESNQPQHF
v_gene: TRBV11-2; CDR3aa: CASSFRAGVRNEQFF
v_gene: TRBV6-1; CDR3aa: CASSESFIISNYGYTF
v_gene: TRBV10-3; CDR3aa: CAISALPDREGEQFF
v_gene: TRBV5-3; CDR3aa: CARSSDREGGNTIYF
v_gene: TRBV7-9; CDR3aa: CASTGQGSPSYEQYF
v_gene: TRBV7-3; CDR3aa: CASSLTGAYGYTF
v_gene: TRBV4-1; CDR3aa: CASSFQGAASGEKLFF
v_gene: TRBV10-3; CDR3aa: CAISEEGRTEAFF
v_gene: TRBV5-6; CDR3aa: CASSLYARALSTDTQYF
v_gene: TRBV30; CDR3aa: CAWRSGPLMNTEAFF
v_gene: TRBV7-9; CDR3aa: CASSVRGQGMVYEQFF
v_gene: TRBV29-1; CDR3aa: CSVVGTGVVGELFF
v_gene: TRBV5-4; CDR3aa: CASSLLGSYEQYF
v_gene: TRBV9; CDR3aa: CASSGQGGTNEKLFF
v_gene: TRBV28; CDR3aa: CASSDGTSGTGELFF